This T cell receptor beta chain was identified in a study of regulatory T cells in long-lasting Graves disease (TCRdb year 2021). Turning to the overall study: Antithyroid drugs had been taken for less than 3 months by newly diagnosed Graves' disease patients. This study used TCR sequencing and RNA sequencing of peripheral blood to compare persistent Graves' disease patients against newly diagnosed Graves' disease patients. The study was conducted in China and was registered as a clinical trial. A total of around 35 samples underwent TCR sequencing, from about 13 patients with persistent Graves' disease and 20 or so patients with newly diagnosed Graves' disease. General conclusions and limits of the study: Persistent disease showed preferential use of TRBV28, TRBJ1-2 and TRBJ2-5, whereas newly diagnosed disease favored TRBV20-1 and TRBJ2-1. Persistent Graves' disease patients showed lower TCR Shannon entropy and fewer highly expanded clones than newly diagnosed patients, suggesting clonal expansion. As a limitation, the authors acknowledged that the small sample size may reduce accuracy. The study examined only peripheral blood because the primary lesion, thyroid tissue, could not be accessed. Only the TCR beta chain was sequenced and analyzed. More public clonotypes were shared among persistent patients (roughly 3,000) than among newly diagnosed patients (approximately 930).

Library construction relied on multiplex PCR. TCRdb records Illumina HiSeq 4000 as the sequencer. To build TCR beta libraries, CDR3 regions were amplified by Arm-PCR using iRepertoire HTBI primers. PCR products were gel purified before sequencing. The original pipeline was this. Across samples, around 62 TRBV and 14 TRBJ segments were identified and used for gene usage analysis of CDR3 amino acid clonotypes. COPE and FqMerger were used to merge filtered high-quality paired reads into contigs. BLAST was used to align contigs to the IMGT TRBV, TRBD and TRBJ reference genes, and CDR3 was defined following IMGT. Clonotypes above 0.1% frequency were classified as highly expanded clones. Shannon entropy was used to measure repertoire diversity, and the Gini coefficient was used to measure V-J evenness. A clonotype found in more than one individual was treated as public. Through fastp at Q25 and MiXCR, TCRdb rebuilt clones from the public reads, retaining in-frame beta chains. Entries are consolidated by CDR3 protein sequence, retaining the most common genes and DNA. TCRdb's processing, not the study's, gives the V and J calls here. This sample has approximately 400,000 distinct CDR3 sequences in its table, and about 16% of those were observed once. Together, the top ten hold over 15% of the sample.

According to the study, the label for this sample's time point signals: newly diagnosed GD, antithyroid drugs for less than 3 months. For both TCR sequencing and RNA sequencing, RNA was extracted from PBMCs in TRIzol. Graves' disease was diagnosed according to American Thyroid Association guidelines. The patients came from an endocrinology department in Xi'an, China. Each patient gave roughly 8.4 milliliters of peripheral blood, collected in an EDTA anticoagulant tube. Ficoll Paque Plus density gradient separation was used to isolate PBMCs, and no further T cell sorting was performed. An Agilent 2100 Bioanalyzer and agarose gel were used to assess RNA quality, and a NanoDrop 2000 was used to measure RNA concentration. About this clonotype itself: This receptor's antigen is unknown. This clone may be a read error of a much larger clone one base away. No DNA is shown, since the ends of the CDR3 on it are uncertain; the CDR3 is the one TCRdb lists.

From its cysteine to its phenylalanine, the CDR3 spans 14 amino acids. The germline V gene (reference sequence) sets CDR1 to LNHDA and CDR2 to SQIVND. This sample was also put to use in a study of T cells in Graves' hyperthyroidism and ophthalmopathy. In that second paper, the authors write: A patient counted as having stable Graves' hyperthyroidism if no progression to ophthalmopathy occurred over 18 months of follow-up. Hyperthyroidism patients were aged 18 to 65 years and newly diagnosed, with disease duration of less than 2 months. Exclusion was applied to patients with uncontrolled infections, other autoimmune diseases, pregnancy or lactation. Clinical symptoms, serum thyroxine and TRAb, thyroid ultrasound, and orbital computed tomography formed the basis for the diagnoses. The first round of RT-PCR for the TCR CDR3 was performed with the HTBI primer set and the Qiagen OneStep RT-PCR kit. Most expanded thyroid clonotypes (frequency above 0.001) were also found in blood, which suggests that blood repertoires may mirror thyroid immune responses. A 13 V-J signature model separated ophthalmopathy from stable hyperthyroidism, with around 90% sensitivity and approximately 81% specificity in cross-validation and 80%/75% in testing. In validation, the model predicted progression to ophthalmopathy with roughly 66% sensitivity and roughly 75% specificity, a median of roughly seven months before onset. To identify TCR V-J signatures that set the groups apart, the researchers used a discovery cohort of about a hundred patients, made up of around 40 with Graves' ophthalmopathy and some 60 with stable Graves' hyperthyroidism. Whether ophthalmopathy could be predicted prospectively was tested in an independent validation cohort made up of about 20 hyperthyroidism patients plus 17 patients who later progressed to ophthalmopathy. The roughly 100 discovery patients were randomly split 7:3 into training and test sets. Thyroid tissue and blood T-cell repertoires from several Graves' hyperthyroidism patients were also compared in the study. After blood sampling, hyperthyroidism patients were treated with methimazole at a starting dose of 30 mg daily, and ophthalmopathy patients were treated with high-dose intravenous methylprednisolone. Libraries were constructed in a second round of multiplex PCR, after which size selection and purification were performed. The libraries were sequenced on an Illumina HiSeq2000 using paired-end 100 bp reads. Raw data were processed with SOAPnuke, discarding reads with adapters, uncalled bases, mean Phred below 15, or no exact constant-primer or identifier match. High-quality paired reads were merged using COPE v1.2.5, and each unique nucleotide sequence was defined as a clonotype. MiTCR v1.1 was used to align the clonotypes against IMGT TRBV, TRBD and TRBJ reference segments. The analysis was restricted to V-J combinations with a frequency above 0.0001, which together covered over 99% of the repertoires. A TCS score was defined as the ratio of F50 (clonal expansion) to E x V (chaos), with BLOSUM62-based TCRdist applied between CDR3 peptides within each V-J. Welch's t-statistics and random forest reduced 500 to 550 V-J features to roughly 13, which were used in a naive Bayes classifier (R e1071). No statistical method was used to set the sample size in advance, and investigators knew the group allocation. The paper describes TCR Vbeta CDR3 sequencing of more than 120 peripheral blood samples, made up of 43 ophthalmopathy patients, some 80 hyperthyroidism patients and roughly 17 progressor patients.

The sequences come from peripheral blood mononuclear cells (PBMCs), collected at new diagnosis, from a patient treated with antithyroid drugs. Here the chain combines TRBV19 and TRBJ1-2; the table's D gene call, TRBD1, was not cross checked with the DNA. The receptor was derived from a woman aged 30 to 39 with Graves disease. Donor details come from another sample of the same person, matched by shared clones. This receptor carries the CDR3 CASSVGQGARGHTF.